These 9 T cell receptor beta chains were all obtained from the same sample, sequenced in a study of T-cell memory formation after mild COVID-19. A single record per CDR3 protein comes from TCRdb applying MiXCR to the 5' RACE reads. The sample yields approximately 210,000 distinct CDR3 sequences, about 18% seen once. The source material was PBMCs or a T cell subset sorted from them (not recorded which). Receptors originate from an adult woman who had mild COVID-19 (a few samples of this study predate the infection). Cell type and time point are not known.

This clonotype showed up just a few times. This rearrangement joins TRBV19 to TRBJ1-1, with TRBD1 matching 8 bases. CDR3 size: 12 residues. Per germline, CDR1 LNHDA and CDR2 SQIVND (reference sequence). V shed 5 bases, J shed 6 bases, and the junction held 2 bases outside the gene matches. The CDR3 bases are TGTGCCAGTAGTCCGGACAGGGCTGAAGCTTTCTTT. Amino acids: CASSPDRAEAFF.

This clonotype has more than one count but fewer than ten. V usage is TRBV27 and J usage is TRBJ2-7; a weak D match, TRBD1 (5 bases). This CDR3 has 11 amino acids. Germline CDR1 reads MNHEY; CDR2 reads SMNVEV (reference sequence). The CDR3 nucleotides read TGTCCCCACCTAGGGGCCTACGAGCAGTACTTC. Translating gives CPHLGAYEQYF.

This clonotype was observed a few times. The gene calls are TRBV12-3 or TRBV12-4 and TRBJ1-1; a weak D match, TRBD1 (6 bases). Trimming shortened V by 5 bases and J by 3 bases, and 10 bases separated the two germline ends. The CDR3 runs to 13 residues. The DNA of the CDR3 is TGTGCCAGCAGTCAGGACAGTCACACTGAAGCTTTCTTT. Its protein product is CASSQDSHTEAFF.

The chain links TRBV7-2 to TRBJ2-7, with D possibly TRBD2 on 6 matching bases. The CDR3 totals 15 residues. The V gene lost 1 base and the J gene lost 2 bases, with 12 bases spanning the gap. The germline V gene encodes CDR1 SGHTA and CDR2 FQGNSA. The CDR3: CASSLEAGSTYEQYF. The CDR3 coding sequence is TGTGCCAGCAGCTTAGAGGCGGGATCAACCTACGAGCAGTACTTC. The full variable domain, in which reference TRBV7-2 and TRBJ2-7 provide the parts outside the CDR3, is GAGVSQSPSNKVTEKGKDVELRCDPISGHTALYWYRQSLGQGLEFLIYFQGNSAPDKSGLPSDRFSAERTGGSVSTLTIQRTQQEDSAVYLCASSLEAGSTYEQYFGPGTRLTVT.

The V call is TRBV7-2, the J call TRBJ2-2, with 9 positions matching TRBD2. Trimming removed 4 bases from V and 7 bases from J; junction bases left unmatched: 7. CDR1 and CDR2 (germline): SGHTA, FQGNSA. The CDR3 contains 15 residues. CDR3 in amino acids: CASSSLAGTIGELFF. The DNA for the CDR3 is TGTGCCAGCAGCTCTCTAGCGGGAACGATCGGGGAGCTGTTTTTT.

This clonotype was detected only a few times. The rearrangement joins TRBV4-1 to TRBJ1-3, with D unclear. V was trimmed by 4 bases and J by 0 bases, leaving 16 bases between them. The CDR3 contains 17 residues. Germline CDR1 is MGHRA and CDR2 is YSYEKL. The CDR3 protein is CASSRGTSGTSGNTIYF. Here the CDR3 DNA reads TGCGCCAGCAGCCGAGGTACCTCTGGAACCTCTGGAAACACCATATATTTT.

The table lists this clonotype with a few counts. The rearrangement uses TRBV20-1 and TRBJ2-5; 12 positions match TRBD2. There are 14 residues in the CDR3. V lost 2 bases, J lost 5 bases, and 3 bases stayed unmatched. Per germline, CDR1 DFQATT and CDR2 SNEGSKA (reference sequence). CDR3 loop: CSARPLAGGETQYF. DNA for the CDR3: TGCAGTGCTAGACCTCTAGCGGGGGGGGAGACCCAGTACTTC.

This clonotype came up a few times. J is TRBJ2-7 and V is TRBV29-1, with TRBD1 matching over 10 bases. The CDR3 is 14 residues long. CDR1 is SQVTM and CDR2 is ANQGSEA in the germline V gene. The V gene end was trimmed by 7 bases and the J gene end by 7 bases; junction bases not matched to a gene: 13. For the CDR3, the DNA is TGCAGCGCGGGGGAACCGACAGGGGGCGGGGAGCAGTACTTC. Its protein is CSAGEPTGGGEQYF.

The V and J genes are TRBV5-1 and TRBJ1-2; D is unclear. Trimming took off 0 bases at V and 4 bases at J, with 13 bases between the two ends. Germline CDR1 reads SGHRS; CDR2 reads YFSETQ. This CDR3 spans 15 amino acids. DNA of the CDR3: TGCGCCAGCAGCTTGGTCGAGGGTCTTGGCTATGGCTACACCTTC. Translated, it gives CASSLVEGLGYGYTF.